The 13 T cell receptor beta chains below all came from one sample that was sequenced in a study of blood T cell repertoires in COVID-19. Clones were read by immunoSEQ multiplex PCR, and TCRdb kept only the in-frame ones, dropping some. The table shows 200,000 to 250,000 clones, with approximately 77% occurring only once. The sequencing input was peripheral blood. The receptors originated from a woman over 75 with acute or convalescent COVID-19.

This clone came up a few times. V gene TRBV6-2 or TRBV6-3 combines with J gene TRBJ1-3; 10 bases match TRBD1. The CDR3 loop spans 17 amino acids. CDR1 MNHEY and CDR2 SVGEGT come from the germline V gene. V dropped 6 bases and J dropped 0; count of bases not matched to a gene: 8. DNA for the CDR3: TGTGCCAGCAGCCAAGGGGGACAGGGGAGCTCTGGAAACACCATATATTTT. Its protein is CASSQGGQGSSGNTIYF.

The genes are TRBV11-2 and TRBJ1-1, with TRBD1 identical over 8 bases. After removal of 4 bases from V and 5 bases from J, the junction contained 6 bases not matched to a gene. This CDR3 contains 14 residues. Per germline, CDR1 SGHAT and CDR2 FQNNGV. The CDR3 DNA reads TGTGCCAGCAGCTCAGGACAGGGTTGGACTGAAGCTTTCTTT. Translation: CASSSGQGWTEAFF.

The gene calls are TRBV30 and TRBJ1-1; a possible D gene is TRBD1 (5 bases). The V end was cut by 1 base, the J end by 0 bases, with 6 bases between. The CDR3 extends over 13 amino acids. CDR1 and CDR2 from the germline V gene are GTSNPN and SVGIG (reference sequence). The CDR3 DNA reads as TGTGCCTGGAGTGGACAGATGAACACTGAAGCTTTCTTT. Translation: CAWSGQMNTEAFF.

The sample holds a few counts of this clone. The chain joins TRBV4-2 to TRBJ1-1; 9 bases fit TRBD1. J lost 6 bases, V lost 0 bases, and 5 bases had no gene match. Germline V gene data show CDR1 as LGHNA and CDR2 as YNFKEQ. The CDR3 length is 15 residues. The CDR3 here is CASSQEQGAYPEAFF. The CDR3 DNA reads as TGTGCCAGCAGCCAAGAACAGGGGGCGTATCCTGAAGCTTTCTTT.

The J gene is TRBJ2-2, the V gene TRBV18; 7 bases are shared with TRBD1. V trimming: 2 bases; J trimming: 3 bases; junction bases outside the gene matches: 0. Germline CDR1 reads KGHSH; CDR2 reads LQKENI. The CDR3 covers 14 residues. The CDR3 nucleotides read TGTGCCAGCTCACCAGACAGGGACACCGGGGAGCTGTTTTTT. This sequence encodes CASSPDRDTGELFF.

The CDR3 protein is CASSTDSALSGANVLTF. The CDR3 coding sequence is TGTGCCAGTAGCACGGACTCCGCACTCTCTGGGGCCAACGTCCTGACTTTC. The chain combines TRBV19 with TRBJ2-6; possibly TRBD2 for D (5 bases). Trimming removed 6 bases from V and 0 bases from J, with 15 bases in between. Germline CDR1 reads LNHDA; CDR2 reads SQIVND (reference sequence). The CDR3 contains 17 residues.

The genes are TRBV5-1 and TRBJ2-2, with 7 bases that match TRBD1. J lost 5 bases, V lost 7 bases, and 14 bases had no gene match. The CDR3 runs to 16 residues. Germline lookup yields CDR1 SGHRS and CDR2 YFSETQ. The CDR3, as DNA: TGCGCCAGCCGACTTACCGGACAGGCATTAACCGGGGAGCTGTTTTTT. This gives the protein CASRLTGQALTGELFF.

In this sample, this clone turned up a few times. CDR3 DNA: TGTGCCAGCAGTGAATCCCGGGACAGGGGCGGCTACACCTTC. Protein product: CASSESRDRGGYTF. The chain has TRBV6-1 and TRBJ1-2, with 10 bases identical to TRBD1. The CDR3 sequence is 14 residues long. Trimming took 2 bases from V and 8 from J; bases not matched to a gene: 5. Germline CDR1 and CDR2: MNHNS and SASEGT.

The gene calls are TRBV30 and TRBJ1-4, with D possibly being TRBD1 (6 bases). Per germline, CDR1 GTSNPN and CDR2 SVGIG (reference sequence). The CDR3 runs 14 residues. Between the trimmed V and J ends, which lost 3 bases and 5 bases, there was a span of 13 bases. CDR3 amino acids: CAWREDRVNEKLFF. CDR3 sequence (DNA): TGTGCCTGGAGAGAGGACAGAGTAAATGAAAAACTGTTTTTT.

This chain's CDR3 is CASSMVPSAGFGVGELFF. The CDR3, as DNA: TGTGCCAGTAGTATGGTTCCCTCGGCCGGGTTTGGTGTCGGGGAGCTGTTTTTT. The genes are TRBV19 and TRBJ2-2, with D unresolved. V lost 3 bases and J lost 7, with 24 bases in between. The CDR3 sequence is 18 residues long. CDR1 and CDR2 (germline): LNHDA, SQIVND (reference sequence).

The J gene is TRBJ1-1, the V gene TRBV12-3 or TRBV12-4; D unresolved. Trimming removed 7 bases from V and 1 base from J, with 10 bases in between. The CDR3 has 13 amino acids. CDR3 DNA: TGTGCCAGCATCAAGGGAGGGAACACTGAAGCTTTCTTT. It specifies CASIKGGNTEAFF.

The chain is built from TRBV10-3 and TRBJ2-1, with TRBD2 matching over 9 bases. CDR1 is ENHRY, CDR2 SYGVKD, per germline. The CDR3 runs to 16 residues. Trimming cost V 10 bases and J 4 bases; bases outside gene matches: 14. CDR3 DNA: TGTGCCAGCCGGGGAAGTAGCGGGGGCGCGTACAATGAGCAGTTCTTC. Translated, it gives CASRGSSGGAYNEQFF.

V is TRBV5-1 and J is TRBJ2-7; 9 positions agree with TRBD1. This CDR3 comprises 14 residues. V was clipped by 4 bases and J by 5 bases; unmatched bases: 7. Germline lookup yields CDR1 SGHRS and CDR2 YFSETQ. CDR3 in amino acids: CASSQSGTGNEQYF. The DNA for the CDR3 is TGCGCCAGCAGCCAATCCGGGACAGGGAACGAGCAGTACTTC.